This is a list of T cell receptor beta chains from one sample in a study of T cells after posttransplantation cyclophosphamide. TCRdb's table, derived via immunoSEQ multiplex PCR, lists solely in-frame clones and lacks some. The sample yields over 7,000 clones, roughly four fifths seen once. The source material was CD4+ T cells sorted from blood, sampled around 1,200 days after allogeneic stem cell transplant with posttransplant cyclophosphamide. The receptors were sampled from a female patient in her 40s who received an allogeneic stem cell transplant from a related donor, was CMV-positive, and had no GVHD. A subset of T cells may come from the graft donor. Each CDR3 is given without its conserved first and last residue. A D gene is named only where the DNA matches it firmly.

D gene: -
CDR3 length: 12
V gene: TRBV4-1
CDR3 protein: ASSWGDGAYEQY

D gene: -
CDR3 length: 11
V gene: TRBV6-5
CDR3 protein: ASSSRINSPLH

D gene: TRBD2
CDR3 length: 13
V gene: TRBV6-1
CDR3 protein: AGAGLAGGPDTQY

D gene: -
CDR3 length: 15
V gene: TRBV28
CDR3 protein: ASSFQLGGPSTGELF

D gene: TRBD1
CDR3 length: 16
V gene: TRBV27
CDR3 protein: ASSLWGQGRTRGREAF

D gene: -
CDR3 length: 11
V gene: TRBV6-1
CDR3 protein: SSRQGGNSPLH

D gene: TRBD1
CDR3 length: 14
V gene: TRBV28
CDR3 protein: ASSAPGQAYNQPQH

D gene: -
CDR3 length: 11
V gene: TRBV5-1
CDR3 protein: ASSLGANTEAF

D gene: -
CDR3 length: 14
V gene: TRBV18
CDR3 protein: ASSPIVGGPRETQY

D gene: TRBD1
CDR3 length: 11
V gene: TRBV6-5
CDR3 protein: ASSWDSSYEQY

D gene: -
CDR3 length: 13
V gene: TRBV19
CDR3 protein: ASSTSPGATYEQY

D gene: -
CDR3 length: 13
V gene: TRBV4-1
CDR3 protein: ASSQRQGLTGELF

D gene: TRBD1
CDR3 length: 9
V gene: TRBV29-1
CDR3 protein: SVEEGGGYT

D gene: TRBD1
CDR3 length: 12
V gene: TRBV4-3
CDR3 protein: ASSQRTGGEKLF

D gene: -
CDR3 length: 13
V gene: TRBV28
CDR3 protein: ASSGRGIFGQPQH

D gene: -
CDR3 length: 13
V gene: TRBV2
CDR3 protein: ASSLQGQVNTEAF

D gene: -
CDR3 length: 11
V gene: TRBV19
CDR3 protein: ASSAKRAGTQY

D gene: -
CDR3 length: 11
V gene: TRBV19
CDR3 protein: ASSRGPTDTQY

D gene: -
CDR3 length: 15
V gene: TRBV6-1
CDR3 protein: ASSEPPQLRSNQPQH

D gene: -
CDR3 length: 13
V gene: TRBV9
CDR3 protein: ASSDSGLYTDTQY

D gene: -
CDR3 length: 12
V gene: TRBV7-2
CDR3 protein: ASSLYRGNQPQH

D gene: TRBD1
CDR3 length: 12
V gene: TRBV19
CDR3 protein: ASSPGGASETQY

D gene: -
CDR3 length: 15
V gene: TRBV6-1
CDR3 protein: ASSKGAQGSLLYEQY

D gene: -
CDR3 length: 11
V gene: TRBV5-1
CDR3 protein: ASRSEYQETQY

D gene: -
CDR3 length: 13
V gene: TRBV2
CDR3 protein: ASSSRAGANTEAF

D gene: TRBD2
CDR3 length: 16
V gene: TRBV28
CDR3 protein: ASRVTSGGGHFQETQY

D gene: -
CDR3 length: 10
V gene: TRBV6-5
CDR3 protein: ASSYGGIEAF

D gene: TRBD1
CDR3 length: 11
V gene: TRBV15
CDR3 protein: ATSRGGGDEQF

D gene: TRBD1
CDR3 length: 13
V gene: TRBV2
CDR3 protein: ASSPGGFSTDTQY

D gene: -
CDR3 length: 11
V gene: TRBV6-1
CDR3 protein: ASNERQTYEQY

D gene: TRBD2
CDR3 length: 17
V gene: TRBV7-2
CDR3 protein: ASSRRTSGGARGTGELF

D gene: TRBD1
CDR3 length: 15
V gene: TRBV23-1
CDR3 protein: ASRKAMGQYSNQPQH

D gene: -
CDR3 length: 12
V gene: TRBV18
CDR3 protein: ASSPLQLNTEAF

D gene: -
CDR3 length: 14
V gene: TRBV4-1
CDR3 protein: ASSQDGGVGNQPQH

D gene: TRBD1
CDR3 length: 14
V gene: TRBV5-1
CDR3 protein: ASSLGTGGSNQPQH

D gene: -
CDR3 length: 14
V gene: TRBV7-8
CDR3 protein: ASSSGRGMNTGELF

D gene: TRBD2
CDR3 length: 13
V gene: TRBV13
CDR3 protein: ASSPLAGGPETQY

D gene: TRBD1
CDR3 length: 12
V gene: TRBV7-9
CDR3 protein: ASSPQTQGGIQY

D gene: TRBD1
CDR3 length: 12
V gene: TRBV2
CDR3 protein: ASSYGQGLDTQY

D gene: -
CDR3 length: 14
V gene: TRBV7-9
CDR3 protein: ASSLYRRVDGNTIY

D gene: TRBD2
CDR3 length: 14
V gene: TRBV7-2
CDR3 protein: ASSSESGAGSDTQY